This T cell receptor (beta chain) was documented in a study of T cells in Graves' hyperthyroidism and ophthalmopathy (dated by TCRdb to between 2018 and 2021). Looking at the study overall: Peripheral blood samples were taken at initial diagnosis, before any treatment was given. Following sampling, methimazole starting at 30 mg daily was given to hyperthyroidism patients, and high-dose intravenous methylprednisolone was given to ophthalmopathy patients. The 95 to 100 discovery patients were randomly divided into training and test sets at a 7:3 ratio. To identify distinguishing TCR V-J signatures, a discovery cohort of around 100 patients was used, comprising 40 to 45 with Graves' ophthalmopathy and some 60 with stable Graves' hyperthyroidism. Whether ophthalmopathy could be predicted prospectively was tested in an independent validation cohort made up of some 20 hyperthyroidism patients plus 17 patients who later progressed to ophthalmopathy. TCR Vbeta CDR3 sequencing of approximately 140 peripheral blood samples (over 40 ophthalmopathy, about 74 hyperthyroidism and roughly 17 progressor patients) is reported in the paper. Thyroid tissue and blood T-cell repertoires from several Graves' hyperthyroidism patients were also compared in the study. What the authors observed across the whole study: Ophthalmopathy was separated from stable hyperthyroidism by a 13 V-J signature model, with 85% to 90% sensitivity and roughly 84% specificity obtained in cross-validation and 80%/75% obtained in testing. Sample size was not statistically predetermined, and investigators were not blinded to group allocation. In validation, progression to ophthalmopathy was predicted by the model with around 70% sensitivity and 72.22% specificity, a median of roughly six months before onset. Most expanded thyroid clonotypes (frequency above 0.001) were also detected in blood, suggesting blood repertoires may reflect thyroid immune responses.

Hyperthyroidism patients were aged 18 to 65 years and newly diagnosed, with disease duration of less than 2 months. Patients with uncontrolled infections, other autoimmune diseases, pregnancy or lactation were excluded. Diagnoses relied on clinical symptoms, serum thyroxine and TRAb, thyroid ultrasound and orbital computed tomography. Blood from progressor patients was drawn when they were first diagnosed with hyperthyroidism, before any ophthalmopathy symptoms appeared. Ficoll-Paque density gradient centrifugation was used to isolate PBMCs from 8 to 10 ml of fresh peripheral blood. Patients classed as progressors first received a Graves' hyperthyroidism diagnosis and then went on to develop ophthalmopathy during follow-up. Total RNA was extracted with Trizol reagent, and quality was checked on an Agilent 2100 Bioanalyzer. Of note for this clonotype: This receptor's antigen is unknown. Per-base quality was not reported, and no clone a single base away is much larger than it.

The TCR beta CDR3 regions were amplified from the RNA transcripts. For the first round of RT-PCR on the TCR CDR3, the HTBI primer set was used together with the Qiagen OneStep RT-PCR kit. Libraries were constructed in a second round of multiplex PCR, after which size selection and purification were carried out. Libraries were sequenced paired-end with 100 bp reads on an Illumina HiSeq2000. Turning to the authors' computational methods: SOAPnuke was used to process the raw data, throwing out any read that contained adapters or uncalled bases, had a mean Phred below 15, or lacked an exact constant-primer or identifier match. High-quality paired reads were merged using COPE v1.2.5, and each unique nucleotide sequence was defined as a clonotype. MiTCR v1.1 was used to align clonotypes to the IMGT TRBV, TRBD and TRBJ reference segments. Only V-J combinations with frequency above 0.0001, covering 99% to 99.2% of repertoires, were analysed. The TCS score was defined as F50 (clonal expansion) divided by E x V (chaos), with BLOSUM62-based TCRdist calculated between CDR3 peptides within each V-J. Welch's t-statistics and random forest reduced around 510 V-J features to about 13, which were used in a naive Bayes classifier (R e1071). The similarity between thyroid and blood repertoires was quantified using the Morisita-Horn index. TCRdb reran the public reads through fastp at Q25 and MiXCR, keeping productive beta chains. CDR3 protein sequences are deduplicated, and each keeps its most common genes and DNA. The V and J calls come from TCRdb's annotation, not from the publication. In all, the sample holds fewer than 25,000 distinct CDR3 sequences, and 45% to 50% of those were seen once. The leading ten clones occupy around 23% of the sample.

Trimming leaves V shorter by 4 bases and J shorter by 2 bases, with the junction holding 7 bases beyond the gene matches. The germline V gene specifies ENHRY as CDR1 and SYGVKD as CDR2. Including the terminal cysteine and phenylalanine, the CDR3 comprises 15 residues. The only DNA kept is the CDR3, 45 bases in frame from the first base. The chain is assembled from TRBV10-3 and TRBJ2-7; TRBD2 lines up with 8 middle nucleotides. The sequence was obtained from a middle-aged woman with Graves' hyperthyroidism that later progressed to Graves' ophthalmopathy. Sequencing was carried out using blood. For the CDR3, the sequence is CAISASQREPYEQYF. The bases are TGTGCCATCAGTGCTAGCCAGCGGGAGCCCTACGAGCAGTACTTC.